The sequence of this TCR beta chain was determined in a study of OX40 agonist ivuxolimab in advanced cancers. General observations from the study: The study observed clonal expansion of CD4+ and CD8+ blood T cells by week 6 at 0.1 to 3.0 mg/kg. Researchers did not establish what antigens the expanded peripheral T cells target.

This CDR3 is built from 14 residues. V shed 6 bases and J shed 4 bases, with 12 bases lying between them. Germline values: CDR1 SNHLY, CDR2 FYNNEI. Remarks on this clone: Its antigen is as yet unknown.

Assay used: immunoSEQ multiplex PCR; TCRdb lists only in-frame clones, some missing. The sample records roughly 100,000 clones, roughly nine tenths being singletons. Patients with a history of autoimmune disease or on systemic immunosuppression were excluded. This sequence joins TRBV2 and TRBJ2-2, with D tentatively TRBD1 (6 bases). The specimen comprised CD4+ or CD8+ T cells sorted from blood, sampled in a trial of the OX40 agonist ivuxolimab. The sequence came from an adult with an advanced solid tumor such as melanoma, head and neck, liver or kidney cancer. CDR3 sequence reads: CASREDSLTGELFF. Written as DNA, the CDR3 is TGTGCCAGCAGGGAGGACAGTCTCACCGGGGAGCTGTTTTTT.